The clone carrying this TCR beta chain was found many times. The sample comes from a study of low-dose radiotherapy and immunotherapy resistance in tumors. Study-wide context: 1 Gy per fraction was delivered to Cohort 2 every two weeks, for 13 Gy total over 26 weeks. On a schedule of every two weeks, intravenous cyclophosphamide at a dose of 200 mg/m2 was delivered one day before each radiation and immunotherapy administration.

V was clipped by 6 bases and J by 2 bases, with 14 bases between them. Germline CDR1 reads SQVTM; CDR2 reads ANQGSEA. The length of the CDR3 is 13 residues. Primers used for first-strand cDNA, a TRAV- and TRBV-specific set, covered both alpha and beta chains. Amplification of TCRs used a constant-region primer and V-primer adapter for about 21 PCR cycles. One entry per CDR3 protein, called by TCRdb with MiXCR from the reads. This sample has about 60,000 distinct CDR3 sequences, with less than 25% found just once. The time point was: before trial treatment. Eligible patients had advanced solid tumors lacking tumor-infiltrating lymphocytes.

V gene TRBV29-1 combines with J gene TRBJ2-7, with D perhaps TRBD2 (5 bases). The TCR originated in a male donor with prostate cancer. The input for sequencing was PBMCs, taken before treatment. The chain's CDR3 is CSVLSSGTYEQYF. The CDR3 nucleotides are TGCAGCGTGCTAAGCTCGGGGACCTACGAGCAGTACTTC.